This is a list of T cell receptor beta chains from one sample in a study of blood T cell repertoires in COVID-19. Using immunoSEQ multiplex PCR, the repertoire was profiled, and TCRdb retains in-frame clones only, with some absent. The table has 150,000 to 200,000 clones, 85% to 95% seen once. Sequencing input: peripheral blood. Receptor source: a woman aged 55-70 years with COVID-19, enrolled during active disease. Each CDR3 is given with its conserved first and last residue. The order of the fields is D gene, J gene, clone size, V gene, CDR3 DNA, CDR3 protein. D genes are given only for firm matches. Rows may omit the clone size; those that give it use once, few, many or a size class.

NA TRBJ1-5 NA TRBV5-1 TGCGCCAGCAGCTTGGCCGGCGGGGGCAATCAGCCCCAGCATTTT CASSLAGGGNQPQHF
NA TRBJ2-2 once TRBV7-3 TGTGCCAGCAGCTTAGCAGGCCCTAACACCGGGGAGCTGTTTTTT CASSLAGPNTGELFF
NA TRBJ1-4 NA TRBV7-9 TGTGCCAGCAGCTTAACTTGGACAGCAAATGAAAAACTGTTTTTT CASSLTWTANEKLFF
NA TRBJ2-7 NA TRBV7-2 TGTGCCAGCAGCTTAACAGAGTCCATCGAGCAGTACTTC CASSLTESIEQYF
NA TRBJ1-1 NA TRBV6-5 TGTGCCAGCAGTTATCTGGCGGGGGCTTTGAACACTGAAGCTTTCTTT CASSYLAGALNTEAFF
TRBD1 TRBJ1-4 NA TRBV20-1 TGCAGTGCTAGTCCTATAGGGGGCGGTGAAAAACTGTTTTTT CSASPIGGGEKLFF
TRBD1 TRBJ2-1 NA TRBV18 TGTGCCAGCTCACCACCTATCGGGACAGAACACAATGAGCAGTTCTTC CASSPPIGTEHNEQFF
NA TRBJ1-2 NA TRBV6-5 TGTGCCAGCAGTTACCAGGGTCCCTATGGCTACACCTTC CASSYQGPYGYTF
NA TRBJ1-1 NA TRBV11-3 TGTGCCAGCAGCTTAGATCAGGGGTCCACAGCTTTCTTT CASSLDQGSTAFF
NA TRBJ1-1 NA TRBV7-5 TGTGCCAGAAGCTTAATGTCTCGGAGGTGCTATTTGCGCACTGAAGCTTTCTTT CARSLMSRRCYLRTEAFF
NA TRBJ1-1 once TRBV7-3 TGTGCCAGCAGCGAACAGGGGAACACTGAAGCTTTCTTT CASSEQGNTEAFF
TRBD1 TRBJ1-5 NA TRBV19 TGTGCCAGTAGTATAGGAGGACAGGCAATTCAGCCCCAGCATTTT CASSIGGQAIQPQHF
TRBD1 TRBJ1-2 NA TRBV7-3 TGTGCCAGCAGCTTAAACCGGGACAGCTATGGCTACACCTTC CASSLNRDSYGYTF
NA TRBJ2-5 NA TRBV27 TGTGCCAGCGGCTACCCGGGAGAAGGGCAGACCCAGTACTTC CASGYPGEGQTQYF
TRBD1 TRBJ1-3 NA TRBV4-1 TGCGCCAGCAGCCGAGCCCAAGGACAGGAACTCTCTGGAAACACCATATATTTT CASSRAQGQELSGNTIYF
NA TRBJ1-2 NA TRBV5-1 TGCGCCAGCAGCTTGGACAGGCCAGCTAACTATGGCTACACCTTC CASSLDRPANYGYTF
TRBD1 TRBJ1-1 once TRBV2 TGTGCCAGTGATGGACAGGAGGGCACTGAAGCTTTCTTT CASDGQEGTEAFF
NA TRBJ2-7 NA TRBV15 TGTGCCACCAGCAGAGACAGCTACGAGCAGTACTTC CATSRDSYEQYF
NA TRBJ2-7 NA TRBV5-1 TGCGCCAGCAGCTTTTTTCAGGGCGAGCAGTACTTC CASSFFQGEQYF
NA TRBJ1-2 NA TRBV4-3 TGCGCCAGCAGCCAAGATGTCCAGGGAAGGGGAGGCTACACCTTC CASSQDVQGRGGYTF
NA TRBJ2-5 NA TRBV7-2 TGTGCCAGCAGCTCTCCCCCCGGTCTAGAGACCCAGTACTTC CASSSPPGLETQYF
NA TRBJ1-5 NA TRBV7-2 TGTGCCAGCAGCCTCACCAGGGGAAATCAGCCCCAGCATTTT CASSLTRGNQPQHF
NA TRBJ1-1 NA TRBV5-4 TGTGCCAGCAGCTTGGCCGCGGGGGGCCAGAACACTGAAGCTTTCTTT CASSLAAGGQNTEAFF
NA TRBJ1-1 NA TRBV10-3 TGTGCCATCAGTGTACTTGAGCAGGGAGGGACTGAAGCTTTCTTT CAISVLEQGGTEAFF
TRBD1 TRBJ2-7 NA TRBV3-1/TRBV3-2 TGTGCCAGCAGCCAGGGACAGCTCTACGAGCAGTACTTC CASSQGQLYEQYF
TRBD1 TRBJ2-1 NA TRBV29-1 TGCAGCGTTTTGACAGGGACCAATGAGCAGTTCTTC CSVLTGTNEQFF
TRBD2 TRBJ2-2 NA TRBV29-1 TGCAGCGTTAGTAGCGGGGGGGCCGGGGAGCTGTTTTTT CSVSSGGAGELFF
TRBD1 TRBJ1-6 NA TRBV7-2 TGTGCCAGCAGCCTCGACAGGGGTTTCTCACCCCTCCACTTT CASSLDRGFSPLHF
NA TRBJ2-2 NA TRBV3-1/TRBV3-2 TGTGCCAGCAGCGTACACAGGGCTCCCGGGGAGCTGTTTTTT CASSVHRAPGELFF
TRBD1 TRBJ1-6 once TRBV19 TGTGCCACCTCGACAGGGGGGAATTCACCCCTCCACTTT CATSTGGNSPLHF
NA TRBJ1-2 NA TRBV4-3 TGCGCCAGCAGCCACGCGACAGGACTAGGCTATGGCTACACCTTC CASSHATGLGYGYTF
NA TRBJ1-4 NA TRBV10-3 TGTGCCATCAGTGACCAAAACCTGGGGCATCTGTTTTTT CAISDQNLGHLFF
TRBD1 TRBJ1-4 NA TRBV4-2 TGTGCCAGCACCAAAGGCGAGGGGGCTGGGGCTACTAATGAAAAACTGTTTTTT CASTKGEGAGATNEKLFF
NA TRBJ2-3 NA TRBV3-1/TRBV3-2 TGTGCCAGCAGCCAAGAATATAGCACAGATACGCAGTATTTT CASSQEYSTDTQYF
NA TRBJ1-2 NA TRBV5-1 TGCGCCAGCAGCTTGGGCCTGGCGCGGGATGGCTACACCTTC CASSLGLARDGYTF
NA TRBJ1-5 NA TRBV7-9 TGTGCCAGCAGCCCCCCGGGGATAGGCAATCAGCCCCAGCATTTT CASSPPGIGNQPQHF
TRBD2 TRBJ2-1 NA TRBV5-1 TGCGCCAGCAGCATTAGCGGGCAAACCTACAATGAGCAGTTCTTC CASSISGQTYNEQFF
NA TRBJ1-1 NA TRBV19 TGTGCCAGTAGTATCAGGGGGAACACTGAAGCTTTCTTT CASSIRGNTEAFF
TRBD1 TRBJ1-5 NA TRBV2 TGTGCCAGCAGCCCGGGACAGGGTCCTCGCAATCAGCCCCAGCATTTT CASSPGQGPRNQPQHF
NA TRBJ2-1 NA TRBV4-2 TGTGCCAGCAGCCTGCTGGGACTCCCGATGGGCTACAATGAGCAGTTCTTC CASSLLGLPMGYNEQFF